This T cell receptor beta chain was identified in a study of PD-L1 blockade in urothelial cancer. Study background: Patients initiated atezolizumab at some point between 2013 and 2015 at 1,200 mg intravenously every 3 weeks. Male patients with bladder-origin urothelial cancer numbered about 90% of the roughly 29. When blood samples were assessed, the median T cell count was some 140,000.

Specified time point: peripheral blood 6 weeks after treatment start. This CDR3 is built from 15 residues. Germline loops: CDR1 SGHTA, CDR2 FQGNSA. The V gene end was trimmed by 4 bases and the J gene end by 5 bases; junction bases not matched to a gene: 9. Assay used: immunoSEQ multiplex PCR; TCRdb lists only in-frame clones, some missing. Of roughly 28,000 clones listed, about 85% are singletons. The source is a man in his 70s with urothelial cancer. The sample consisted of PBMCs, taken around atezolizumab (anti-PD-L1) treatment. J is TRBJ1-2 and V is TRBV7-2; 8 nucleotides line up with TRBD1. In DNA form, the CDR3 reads TGTGCCAGCAGCTCCCCGGACAGGGCAAGATATGGCTACACCTTC. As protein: CASSSPDRARYGYTF.